These T cell receptor beta chains were read from a single sample in a study of vaccination and CD4 T cells after COVID-19. TCRdb reprocessed the PCR reads with MiXCR, giving one entry per CDR3 protein. Here the sample spans more than 9,000 distinct CDR3 sequences, around a third being singletons. No cognate antigen is known for these TCRs. Specimen: CD4+ T cells from blood, cultured in vitro. The receptors were sampled from a human donor who had recovered from COVID-19. Both conserved end residues are part of each CDR3. A D gene is named only where the DNA matches it firmly. Clone size is given for some rows only: seen once, a few or many times, or a class if the clone is expanded.

d_call	v_call	j_call	clone_size	cdr3_aa	cdr3_nt
.	TRBV7-3	TRBJ1-6	.	CASSLGGQGSPLHF	TGTGCCAGCAGCTTGGGGGGCCAGGGCTCACCCCTCCACTTT
.	TRBV27	TRBJ1-5	medium-sized	CASSLRGWDQPQHF	TGTGCCAGCAGTTTGAGAGGGTGGGATCAGCCCCAGCATTTT
TRBD1	TRBV7-9	TRBJ1-1	.	CASSTGQGLHTEAFF	TGTGCCAGCAGCACGGGACAGGGGCTGCACACTGAAGCTTTCTTT
TRBD1	TRBV20-1	TRBJ1-1	few	CSARDPRGTGTEAFF	TGCAGTGCTAGAGATCCTCGGGGGACAGGGACTGAAGCTTTCTTT
.	TRBV11-2	TRBJ2-7	few	CASSLDGPGNEQYF	TGTGCCAGCAGCCTGGACGGCCCTGGGAACGAGCAGTACTTC
.	TRBV27	TRBJ1-1	medium-sized	CASSWGSRNTEAFF	TGTGCCAGCAGTTGGGGGTCTCGGAACACTGAAGCTTTCTTT
TRBD1	TRBV20-1	TRBJ1-5	few	CSARGLVSTGGPMGGNQPQHF	TGCAGTGCTAGGGGGCTTGTCTCAACAGGGGGTCCGATGGGTGGCAATCAGCCCCAGCATTTT
.	TRBV6-2/TRBV6-3	TRBJ2-4	.	CATQELAKNIQYF	TGTGCCACACAGGAATTAGCCAAAAACATTCAGTACTTC
TRBD1	TRBV11-3	TRBJ2-7	.	CASSYADREIVEQYF	TGTGCCAGCAGCTATGCTGACAGGGAAATCGTCGAGCAGTACTTC
TRBD1	TRBV19	TRBJ2-1	.	CASRTGYNEQFF	TGTGCCAGTAGGACAGGGTACAATGAGCAGTTCTTC
.	TRBV30	TRBJ1-5	.	CAWSTGERRPQHF	TGTGCCTGGAGTACCGGGGAGAGAAGGCCCCAGCATTTT
.	TRBV27	TRBJ1-2	.	CASSLLSFGRDYGYTF	TGTGCCAGCAGTTTACTTTCGTTCGGCAGGGATTATGGCTACACCTTC
.	TRBV6-5	TRBJ2-7	few	CASSYRWGYYEQYF	TGTGCCAGCAGTTACAGGTGGGGGTACTACGAGCAGTACTTC
.	TRBV29-1	TRBJ2-5	once	CSVDRGGETQYF	TGCAGCGTTGACAGGGGGGGAGAGACCCAGTACTTC
.	TRBV20-1	TRBJ2-5	medium-sized	CSASIRMETQYF	TGCAGTGCTAGTATCCGAATGGAGACCCAGTACTTC
.	TRBV28	TRBJ1-1	.	CASSLNSRTEAFF	TGTGCCAGCAGTTTAAATTCGCGTACTGAAGCTTTCTTT
.	TRBV2	TRBJ2-5	.	CASRIRAVQETQYF	TGTGCCAGCAGAATAAGGGCAGTCCAAGAGACCCAGTACTTC
.	TRBV7-6	TRBJ2-3	medium-sized	CASSLVGGTDTQYF	TGTGCCAGCAGCTTAGTAGGCGGCACAGATACGCAGTATTTT
TRBD2	TRBV10-3	TRBJ2-5	.	CAISRTSGRARETQYF	TGTGCCATCAGCCGGACTAGCGGGAGGGCCCGAGAGACCCAGTACTTC
TRBD2	TRBV7-2	TRBJ2-3	.	CASSLLAAGTQYF	TGTGCCAGCAGCCTTCTAGCGGCGGGTACGCAGTATTTT
TRBD1	TRBV10-3	TRBJ1-1	few	CAISFTGDTEAFF	TGTGCCATCAGTTTTACAGGGGACACTGAAGCTTTCTTT
.	TRBV12-3/TRBV12-4	TRBJ2-7	once	CASSQGLPTEQYF	TGTGCCAGCAGTCAGGGCCTTCCCACGGAGCAGTACTTC
TRBD1	TRBV5-1	TRBJ2-7	.	CASSSWTGNEQYF	TGCGCCAGCAGCTCCTGGACAGGGAACGAGCAGTACTTC
TRBD1	TRBV19	TRBJ2-2	.	CASSIVAGGTGELFF	TGTGCCAGTAGTATAGTGGCAGGGGGAACCGGGGAGCTGTTTTTT
.	TRBV11-2	TRBJ1-6	once	CASSLQNLPNSPLHF	TGTGCCAGCAGCTTACAAAACTTACCCAATTCACCCCTCCACTTT
TRBD2	TRBV7-2	TRBJ2-2	.	CASSLASGRAGELFF	TGTGCCAGCAGCTTAGCTAGCGGGAGGGCCGGGGAGCTGTTTTTT
TRBD1	TRBV20-1	TRBJ1-1	large	CSAGQGATEAFF	TGCAGTGCTGGACAGGGGGCCACTGAAGCTTTCTTT
.	TRBV11-3	TRBJ2-7	.	CASSLSDEQYF	TGTGCCAGCAGCTTATCCGACGAGCAGTACTTC
.	TRBV7-3	TRBJ2-5	few	CASSRGALETQYF	TGTGCCAGCAGCCGGGGAGCCCTAGAGACCCAGTACTTC
.	TRBV20-1	TRBJ2-1	.	CSAQTPGSYNEQFF	TGCAGTGCCCAGACCCCGGGCTCCTACAATGAGCAGTTCTTC
.	TRBV11-3	TRBJ1-2	.	CASSSWTNYGYTF	TGTGCCAGCAGCTCCTGGACCAACTATGGCTACACCTTC
.	TRBV6-5	TRBJ1-5	few	CASSSQGSQPQHF	TGTGCCAGCAGTTCCCAAGGGAGCCAGCCCCAGCATTTT
.	TRBV7-8	TRBJ2-1	.	CASGRLRGEQFF	TGTGCCAGCGGCCGACTCCGGGGTGAGCAGTTCTTC
.	TRBV7-8	TRBJ2-7	.	CASSSGRFSYEQYF	TGTGCCAGCAGCTCCGGACGGTTCTCCTACGAGCAGTACTTC
.	TRBV6-1	TRBJ1-1	medium-sized	CASSEGLRAFF	TGTGCCAGCAGTGAAGGCCTCCGGGCTTTCTTT
.	TRBV20-1	TRBJ1-1	few	CSATRGNTEAFF	TGCAGTGCTACCAGGGGGAACACTGAAGCTTTCTTT
.	TRBV18	TRBJ2-5	.	CASSPFPEGQYF	TGTGCCAGCTCCCCTTTCCCCGAGGGCCAGTACTTC
.	TRBV5-1	TRBJ1-2	few	CASSLANGGTDYGYTF	TGCGCCAGCAGCTTGGCCAATGGGGGGACGGACTATGGCTACACCTTC
TRBD1	TRBV6-1	TRBJ1-5	.	CASSVTGVYQPQHF	TGTGCCAGCAGCGTTACAGGGGTCTATCAGCCCCAGCATTTT
.	TRBV7-8	TRBJ1-2	medium-sized	CASSPAPGGGYTF	TGTGCCAGCAGCCCAGCCCCTGGGGGAGGCTACACCTTC
.	TRBV19	TRBJ2-3	.	CASSMGPSTDTQYF	TGTGCCAGTAGTATGGGGCCTAGCACAGATACGCAGTATTTT
TRBD1	TRBV7-6	TRBJ2-2	few	CASSRDRGNTGELFF	TGTGCCAGCAGCCGGGACAGGGGGAACACCGGGGAGCTGTTTTTT
.	TRBV28	TRBJ2-7	few	CASSQLAGHYEQYF	TGTGCCAGCAGCCAGCTGGCCGGACACTACGAGCAGTACTTC
.	TRBV6-1	TRBJ2-7	few	CASSTQRDRTYEQYF	TGTGCCAGCAGTACCCAGCGGGACAGGACCTACGAGCAGTACTTC
.	TRBV5-4	TRBJ2-7	few	CASSLVGRATEQYF	TGTGCCAGCAGCTTGGTTGGCAGGGCAACCGAGCAGTACTTC
.	TRBV20-1	TRBJ2-7	.	CSARDRPENEQYF	TGCAGTGCTAGAGACCGACCAGAAAACGAGCAGTACTTC